The source of this TCR beta chain is a study of T cell repertoires in cytomegalovirus infection (dated by TCRdb to about 2019). Background on the whole study: The HLA type of each donor mattered for the analysis, because public TCR beta signatures pointed to carriage of CMV infection along with the matching HLA type. The research as a whole found: The ex vivo response was dominated by HLA-C-restricted CMV-specific TCR beta clonotypes, which also provided the single most frequent clonotype in two of eight donors. In both this cohort and an independent roughly 360-donor cohort, the cumulative frequency of public TCR beta family members distinguished carriers of CMV infection plus the relevant HLA type.

Concerning this clonotype itself: What antigen it recognizes has not been identified. Base qualities are missing; no much larger clone stands one base away.

The sequencing machine was an Illumina HiSeq 1500. TCRdb itself trimmed the public reads at Q25 with fastp, ran MiXCR and retained productive beta chains. For every CDR3 protein sequence, its rows merge into one entry that carries the most common genes and DNA. This sample has fewer than 350,000 distinct CDR3 sequences in its table, and 15% to 20% of those were observed once. Jointly, the top ten make up about 12% of the sample. Counted from cysteine to phenylalanine, this CDR3 has 14 amino acids. Left in the record is the CDR3 DNA by itself, 42 bases read in frame from the first base. Trimming takes 6 bases off V and 0 bases off J; junction bases not matched to a gene: 6. The germline V gene (reference sequence) supplies CDR1 DFQATT and CDR2 SNEGSKA.

The sequence joins TRBV20-1 to TRBJ2-5, with TRBD1 matching 8 junction bases. This receptor was taken from a human donor in good health (CMV status not recorded). Some clones in this sample may be carry-over from other donors' samples. What was sequenced was PBMCs. The CDR3 reads CSARQGTNQETQYF. The sequenced DNA is TGCAGTGCCCGACAGGGGACGAACCAAGAGACCCAGTACTTC.